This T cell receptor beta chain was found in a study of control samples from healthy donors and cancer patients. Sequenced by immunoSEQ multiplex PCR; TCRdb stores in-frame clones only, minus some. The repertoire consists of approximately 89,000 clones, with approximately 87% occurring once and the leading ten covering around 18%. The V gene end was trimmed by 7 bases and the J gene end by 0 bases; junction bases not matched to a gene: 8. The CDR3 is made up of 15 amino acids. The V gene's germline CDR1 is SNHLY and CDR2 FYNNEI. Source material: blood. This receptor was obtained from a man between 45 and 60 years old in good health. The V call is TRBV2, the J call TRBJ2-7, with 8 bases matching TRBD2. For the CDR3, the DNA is TGTGCCAGCAAATACGGCGGGACTAGCTCCTACGAGCAGTACTTC. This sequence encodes CASKYGGTSSYEQYF.